This entry features one TCR beta chain sequence. The CDR3 totals 13 residues. CDR1 is LNHDA and CDR2 is SQIVND in the germline V gene (reference sequence). V lost 5 bases, J lost 0 bases, and 8 bases lay in between. The sample is drawn from a study of control samples from healthy donors and cancer patients. Only in-frame clones appear in the TCRdb table, and some are missing; sequencing was by immunoSEQ multiplex PCR. The table lists 150,000 to 200,000 clones, around 91% of them singletons. This receptor was taken from a woman younger than 45 in good health. The chain couples TRBV19 to TRBJ2-7; D is possibly TRBD1 (6 bases). Sequenced material: blood. The CDR3 region is CASSRQASYEQYF. For the CDR3, the DNA is TGTGCCAGTAGTCGACAGGCCTCCTACGAGCAGTACTTC.